These 2 T cell receptor beta chains originate from one sample sequenced in a study of T cell repertoires in cytomegalovirus infection. From the reads, TCRdb called clonotypes with MiXCR, one entry per CDR3 protein. The sample records approximately 300,000 distinct CDR3 sequences, about 28% being singletons. The antigens these receptors bind are not known. The source material was cultured PBMCs, sampled from culture after CMV antigen stimulation. These receptors were obtained from a human donor in good health (CMV status not recorded). Some clones in this sample may be carry-over from other donors' samples.

This clonotype was seen a few times. This rearrangement joins TRBV11-2 to TRBJ1-1; weak D call: TRBD1 (5 bases). Germline CDR1 is SGHAT and CDR2 is FQNNGV. Trimming shortened V by 2 bases and J by 1 base, and 8 bases separated the two germline ends. The CDR3 is 14 amino acids. The chain's CDR3 is CASSLRGTNTEAFF. The CDR3 DNA follows: TGTGCCAGCAGCTTAAGGGGCACGAACACTGAAGCTTTCTTT.

In its sample, this clonotype was seen many times. V is TRBV7-8 and J is TRBJ1-1; 8 bases fit TRBD1. From germline, CDR1 is SGHVS and CDR2 FQNEAQ. The CDR3 covers 15 residues. The V gene end was trimmed by 5 bases and the J gene end by 1 base; junction bases not matched to a gene: 6. In DNA form, the CDR3 reads TGTGCCAGCAGCCCAACCGGGACAGGGAACACTGAAGCTTTCTTT. Translation gives CASSPTGTGNTEAFF.